The clone carrying this T cell receptor (beta chain) came up once. Sequencing used immunoSEQ multiplex PCR; TCRdb keeps in-frame clones, though not all of them. In the table there are roughly 250,000 clones, 70% to 90% of which are singletons. This sample was taken from a study of blood T cell repertoires in COVID-19. The CDR3 sequence is 13 residues long. The V gene lost 10 bases and the J gene lost 6 bases, with 20 bases spanning the gap. Germline assignment: CDR1 SGHRS and CDR2 YFSETQ. The sequenced sample consisted of peripheral blood. V usage is TRBV5-1 and J usage is TRBJ2-7; perhaps TRBD1 as D (5 bases). The receptor comes from a woman aged 55-70 years with active or convalescent COVID-19. CDR3 sequence reads: CAAAIRATREQYV. CDR3 coding DNA: TGCGCCGCAGCCATCAGGGCCACGCGCGAGCAGTACGTC.